This T cell receptor beta chain was identified during a study of T cell responses to AZD1222 COVID-19 vaccine. General study results and limits: CD4 TCRs covered the whole spike, strongest at regions 160-218 and 743-854. The number of AZD1222 recipients seropositive at baseline was only five or six.

Pooling covered second doses at about 4 or about 12 weeks. Turning to this clone: Antigen specificity is unknown.

Method: immunoSEQ multiplex PCR; TCRdb's copy keeps in-frame clones and lacks some. The sample carries some 96,000 clones, more than 70% recorded once. Germline CDR1 reads LGHDT; CDR2 reads YNNKEL (reference sequence). The length of the CDR3 is 13 residues. The junction had 2 bases not matched to a gene; V was cut back by 5 bases and J by 1 base. The TCR was taken from an adult who received the AZD1222 COVID-19 vaccine. The chain recombines TRBV3-1 (or the pseudogene TRBV3-2) with TRBJ2-7, with 7 bases that match TRBD2. This sample comprised peripheral blood, obtained 28 days after the second AZD1222 dose. CDR3 bases: TGTGCCAGCAGCGGCGGGGGTTCCTACGAGCAGTACTTC. The encoded protein is CASSGGGSYEQYF.